A selection of T cell receptor beta chains follows, all from one sample in a study of shared clonotypes between healthy human individuals. Repertoires were generated with immunoSEQ multiplex PCR, while TCRdb's copy carries only in-frame clones and drops some. This sample has around 2.1 million clones, with about 92% found just once. The material sequenced was naive CD8+ T cells from PBMCs. The receptors shown here come from a man aged 18 to 30 in good health. Some clones in this sample may be carry-over from other donors' samples. Each CDR3 is given with its conserved first and last residue. D genes are given only for firm matches. Clone size is shown for a subset of rows, as once, few, many or a class of expanded clone.

CDR3 length: 17
V gene: TRBV27
J gene: TRBJ2-5
clone size: -
D gene: TRBD2
CDR3 protein: CASSTSSGRAWRETQYF
CDR3 DNA: TGTGCCAGCAGTACATCAAGCGGGAGGGCCTGGAGGGAGACCCAGTACTTC

CDR3 length: 15
V gene: TRBV15
J gene: TRBJ2-7
clone size: -
D gene: -
CDR3 protein: CATSRGIEGSYEQYF
CDR3 DNA: TGTGCCACCAGCAGGGGGATAGAAGGCTCCTACGAGCAGTACTTC

CDR3 length: 15
V gene: TRBV11-2
J gene: TRBJ1-6
clone size: -
D gene: -
CDR3 protein: CASSSWQDYNSPLHF
CDR3 DNA: TGTGCCAGCAGCTCCTGGCAGGACTACAATTCACCCCTCCACTTT

CDR3 length: 12
V gene: TRBV7-9
J gene: TRBJ2-3
clone size: -
D gene: -
CDR3 protein: CASSAVGDTQYF
CDR3 DNA: TGTGCCAGCAGCGCGGTAGGAGATACGCAGTATTTT

CDR3 length: 12
V gene: TRBV19
J gene: TRBJ1-1
clone size: once
D gene: -
CDR3 protein: CASIMGYGEAFF
CDR3 DNA: TGTGCCAGTATTATGGGGTACGGTGAAGCTTTCTTT

CDR3 length: 12
V gene: TRBV28
J gene: TRBJ2-5
clone size: -
D gene: -
CDR3 protein: CASSPREETQYF
CDR3 DNA: TGTGCCAGCAGTCCCCGTGAAGAGACCCAGTACTTC

CDR3 length: 16
V gene: TRBV19
J gene: TRBJ2-1
clone size: -
D gene: -
CDR3 protein: CASSIDPEGPYNEQFF
CDR3 DNA: TGTGCCAGTAGTATAGATCCAGAGGGTCCCTACAATGAGCAGTTCTTC

CDR3 length: 14
V gene: TRBV2
J gene: TRBJ2-7
clone size: -
D gene: -
CDR3 protein: CATTNSQGDDEQYF
CDR3 DNA: TGTGCCACGACGAACAGCCAAGGTGATGACGAGCAGTACTTC

CDR3 length: 14
V gene: TRBV19
J gene: TRBJ1-5
clone size: -
D gene: -
CDR3 protein: CASNLQGGSQPQHF
CDR3 DNA: TGTGCCAGTAATTTGCAGGGCGGGAGTCAGCCCCAGCATTTT

CDR3 length: 15
V gene: TRBV10-2
J gene: TRBJ1-2
clone size: -
D gene: -
CDR3 protein: CASSVTGHPNYGYTF
CDR3 DNA: TGCGCCAGCAGTGTTACGGGTCACCCTAACTATGGCTACACCTTC

CDR3 length: 15
V gene: TRBV5-6
J gene: TRBJ2-7
clone size: once
D gene: -
CDR3 protein: CASRLGGWSSYEQYF
CDR3 DNA: TGTGCCAGCAGATTAGGAGGTTGGAGCTCCTACGAGCAGTACTTC

CDR3 length: 12
V gene: TRBV6-6
J gene: TRBJ1-1
clone size: -
D gene: -
CDR3 protein: CASSFRNTEAFF
CDR3 DNA: TGTGCCAGCAGTTTCAGGAACACTGAAGCTTTCTTT

CDR3 length: 15
V gene: TRBV4-1
J gene: TRBJ2-3
clone size: -
D gene: -
CDR3 protein: CASSQDTRSTDTQYF
CDR3 DNA: TGCGCCAGCAGCCAAGATACAAGGAGCACAGATACGCAGTATTTT

CDR3 length: 15
V gene: TRBV9
J gene: TRBJ2-1
clone size: -
D gene: TRBD2
CDR3 protein: CASSPGTSGSDEQFF
CDR3 DNA: TGTGCCAGCAGCCCGGGGACTAGCGGGAGTGATGAGCAGTTCTTC

CDR3 length: 16
V gene: TRBV9
J gene: TRBJ2-1
clone size: -
D gene: TRBD2
CDR3 protein: CASSAPTSGSIDEQFF
CDR3 DNA: TGTGCCAGCAGCGCTCCGACTAGCGGGAGTATCGATGAGCAGTTCTTC

CDR3 length: 18
V gene: TRBV4-3
J gene: TRBJ1-6
clone size: -
D gene: -
CDR3 protein: CASSQGDSRSSYNSPLHF
CDR3 DNA: TGCGCCAGCAGCCAAGGGGACTCCAGGAGCTCCTATAATTCACCCCTCCACTTT

CDR3 length: 13
V gene: TRBV7-3
J gene: TRBJ2-3
clone size: -
D gene: -
CDR3 protein: CASSLIAADTQYF
CDR3 DNA: TGTGCCAGCAGCTTAATCGCGGCAGATACGCAGTATTTT

CDR3 length: 16
V gene: TRBV4-2
J gene: TRBJ1-1
clone size: -
D gene: -
CDR3 protein: CASSQEGHRLDTEAFF
CDR3 DNA: TGTGCCAGCAGCCAAGAGGGGCATCGTCTGGACACTGAAGCTTTCTTT

CDR3 length: 17
V gene: TRBV7-3
J gene: TRBJ2-1
clone size: -
D gene: TRBD2
CDR3 protein: CASSSYPSGLKYNEQFF
CDR3 DNA: TGTGCCAGCAGCTCCTACCCTAGCGGCCTAAAATACAATGAGCAGTTCTTC

CDR3 length: 18
V gene: TRBV10-3
J gene: TRBJ2-3
clone size: -
D gene: TRBD2
CDR3 protein: CAISESVSGRENPDTQYF
CDR3 DNA: TGTGCCATCAGTGAGTCAGTTAGCGGGAGGGAGAATCCCGATACGCAGTATTTT

CDR3 length: 15
V gene: TRBV5-1
J gene: TRBJ2-5
clone size: -
D gene: -
CDR3 protein: CASSLVAGVRNEQYF
CDR3 DNA: TGCGCCAGCAGCTTGGTCGCGGGCGTCAGGAATGAGCAGTACTTC

CDR3 length: 18
V gene: TRBV7-3
J gene: TRBJ2-1
clone size: -
D gene: TRBD2
CDR3 protein: CASIRTSGSPSSYNEQFF
CDR3 DNA: TGTGCCAGCATTAGGACTAGCGGGAGTCCCAGCTCCTACAATGAGCAGTTCTTC

CDR3 length: 16
V gene: TRBV9
J gene: TRBJ2-2
clone size: few
D gene: TRBD1
CDR3 protein: CASSTRQGFSAGELFF
CDR3 DNA: TGTGCCAGCAGCACGCGACAGGGGTTTTCCGCCGGGGAGCTGTTTTTT

CDR3 length: 15
V gene: TRBV4-3
J gene: TRBJ1-1
clone size: few
D gene: -
CDR3 protein: CASSQVWADHTEAFF
CDR3 DNA: TGCGCCAGCAGCCAAGTATGGGCGGATCACACTGAAGCTTTCTTT

CDR3 length: 15
V gene: TRBV28
J gene: TRBJ1-1
clone size: -
D gene: TRBD1
CDR3 protein: CASSGTGGLNTEAFF
CDR3 DNA: TGTGCCAGCAGCGGTACAGGGGGCTTAAACACTGAAGCTTTCTTT

CDR3 length: 15
V gene: TRBV7-9
J gene: TRBJ2-7
clone size: -
D gene: TRBD2
CDR3 protein: CASGGGTNLSYEQYF
CDR3 DNA: TGTGCCAGCGGCGGGGGGACCAATCTCTCCTACGAGCAGTACTTC

CDR3 length: 15
V gene: TRBV4-1
J gene: TRBJ2-7
clone size: -
D gene: TRBD1
CDR3 protein: CASSHPGQGTYEQYF
CDR3 DNA: TGCGCCAGCAGCCACCCTGGACAGGGGACCTACGAGCAGTACTTC

CDR3 length: 16
V gene: TRBV11-2
J gene: TRBJ2-2
clone size: once
D gene: TRBD2
CDR3 protein: CASSPRGGDYTGELFF
CDR3 DNA: TGTGCCAGCAGCCCCCGGGGGGGGGATTACACCGGGGAGCTGTTTTTT

CDR3 length: 21
V gene: TRBV4-3
J gene: TRBJ2-1
clone size: -
D gene: -
CDR3 protein: CASSRLTPTESTPASYNEQFF
CDR3 DNA: TGCGCCAGCAGCCGCCTAACACCAACGGAAAGTACTCCAGCTTCCTACAATGAGCAGTTCTTC

CDR3 length: 17
V gene: TRBV4-3
J gene: TRBJ2-7
clone size: -
D gene: TRBD1
CDR3 protein: CASSQDLATGERYEQYF
CDR3 DNA: TGCGCCAGCAGCCAAGATCTGGCCACAGGGGAAAGGTACGAGCAGTACTTC

CDR3 length: 14
V gene: TRBV28
J gene: TRBJ1-3
clone size: -
D gene: -
CDR3 protein: CASNHRRSGNTIYF
CDR3 DNA: TGTGCCAGCAATCACAGGCGCTCTGGAAACACCATATATTTT

CDR3 length: 14
V gene: TRBV11-2
J gene: TRBJ2-2
clone size: -
D gene: -
CDR3 protein: CASSFLAHTGELFF
CDR3 DNA: TGTGCCAGCAGCTTCCTAGCGCACACCGGGGAGCTGTTTTTT

CDR3 length: 14
V gene: TRBV28
J gene: TRBJ2-7
clone size: -
D gene: -
CDR3 protein: CASRGPGSGYEQYF
CDR3 DNA: TGTGCCAGCAGAGGGCCCGGGAGTGGGTACGAGCAGTACTTC

CDR3 length: 15
V gene: TRBV28
J gene: TRBJ1-5
clone size: once
D gene: TRBD1
CDR3 protein: CASSLNRGRNQPQHF
CDR3 DNA: TGTGCCAGCAGTTTAAACAGGGGGCGTAATCAGCCCCAGCATTTT

CDR3 length: 13
V gene: TRBV7-3
J gene: TRBJ2-7
clone size: -
D gene: -
CDR3 protein: CASSLAGTGEQYF
CDR3 DNA: TGTGCCAGCAGCTTAGCCGGGACTGGCGAGCAGTACTTC

CDR3 length: 15
V gene: TRBV9
J gene: TRBJ2-1
clone size: -
D gene: -
CDR3 protein: CASSVHDSNYNEQFF
CDR3 DNA: TGTGCCAGCAGCGTACATGACTCAAACTACAATGAGCAGTTCTTC

CDR3 length: 11
V gene: TRBV10-2
J gene: TRBJ2-1
clone size: -
D gene: -
CDR3 protein: CASNLLNEQFF
CDR3 DNA: TGCGCCAGCAACCTTTTAAATGAGCAGTTCTTC

CDR3 length: 15
V gene: TRBV5-1
J gene: TRBJ2-7
clone size: -
D gene: TRBD2
CDR3 protein: CASSYGTSGFYEQYF
CDR3 DNA: TGCGCCAGCAGCTACGGGACTAGCGGGTTTTACGAGCAGTACTTC

CDR3 length: 13
V gene: TRBV5-1
J gene: TRBJ2-7
clone size: -
D gene: -
CDR3 protein: CASSFQGRVEQYF
CDR3 DNA: TGCGCCAGCAGCTTCCAGGGGAGGGTCGAGCAGTACTTC

CDR3 length: 14
V gene: TRBV6-5
J gene: TRBJ1-1
clone size: -
D gene: TRBD1
CDR3 protein: CASSRLMTGEDAFF
CDR3 DNA: TGTGCCAGCAGTCGACTTATGACAGGGGAGGACGCTTTCTTT

CDR3 length: 16
V gene: TRBV9
J gene: TRBJ2-7
clone size: -
D gene: -
CDR3 protein: CASSVSRVGGLYEQYF
CDR3 DNA: TGTGCCAGCAGCGTGAGCCGTGTTGGAGGCCTCTACGAGCAGTACTTC

CDR3 length: 15
V gene: TRBV18
J gene: TRBJ2-1
clone size: -
D gene: -
CDR3 protein: CASSPAVSSYNEQFF
CDR3 DNA: TGTGCCAGCTCACCGGCTGTGAGCTCCTACAATGAGCAGTTCTTC

CDR3 length: 16
V gene: TRBV18
J gene: TRBJ2-2
clone size: -
D gene: -
CDR3 protein: CASSNVYQPNTGELFF
CDR3 DNA: TGTGCCAGCTCAAACGTTTACCAGCCGAACACCGGGGAGCTGTTTTTT

CDR3 length: 14
V gene: TRBV5-6
J gene: TRBJ1-2
clone size: once
D gene: TRBD1
CDR3 protein: CASSWDRGPLGYTF
CDR3 DNA: TGTGCCAGCAGTTGGGACAGGGGGCCCCTAGGCTACACCTTC

CDR3 length: 15
V gene: TRBV27
J gene: TRBJ2-7
clone size: -
D gene: -
CDR3 protein: CASSPGWAPPWEQYF
CDR3 DNA: TGTGCCAGCAGTCCCGGTTGGGCGCCACCGTGGGAGCAGTACTTC

CDR3 length: 15
V gene: TRBV12-5
J gene: TRBJ2-1
clone size: -
D gene: -
CDR3 protein: CASGFGRGSYNEQFF
CDR3 DNA: TGTGCTAGTGGTTTCGGTCGGGGCTCCTACAATGAGCAGTTCTTC